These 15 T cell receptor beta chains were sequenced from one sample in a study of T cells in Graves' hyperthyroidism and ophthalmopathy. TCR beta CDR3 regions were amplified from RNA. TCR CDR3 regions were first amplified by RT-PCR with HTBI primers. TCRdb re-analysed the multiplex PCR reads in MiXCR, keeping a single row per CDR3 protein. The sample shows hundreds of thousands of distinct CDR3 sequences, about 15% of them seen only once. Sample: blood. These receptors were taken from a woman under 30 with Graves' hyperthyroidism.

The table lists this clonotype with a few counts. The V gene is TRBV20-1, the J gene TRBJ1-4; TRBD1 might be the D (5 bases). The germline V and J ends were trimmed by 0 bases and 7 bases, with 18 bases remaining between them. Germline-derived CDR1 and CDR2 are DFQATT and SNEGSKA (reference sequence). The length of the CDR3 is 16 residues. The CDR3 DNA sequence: TGCAGTGCTAGAGAAGAAGGAGAGGGGCGGTCTGAAAAACTGTTTTTT. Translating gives CSAREEGEGRSEKLFF.

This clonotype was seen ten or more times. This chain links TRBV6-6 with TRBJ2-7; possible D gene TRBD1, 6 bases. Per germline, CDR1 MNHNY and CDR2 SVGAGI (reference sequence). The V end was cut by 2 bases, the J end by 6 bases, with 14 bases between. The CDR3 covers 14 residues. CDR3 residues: CASSYVYREGEQYF. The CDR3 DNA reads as TGTGCCAGCAGTTACGTGTACAGGGAAGGCGAGCAGTACTTC.

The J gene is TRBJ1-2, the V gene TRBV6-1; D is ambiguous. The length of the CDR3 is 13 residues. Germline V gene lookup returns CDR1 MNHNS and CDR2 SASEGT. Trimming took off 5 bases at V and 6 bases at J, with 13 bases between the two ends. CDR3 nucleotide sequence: TGTGCCAGCAGTTACAGCGTTGCGAATGGCTACACCTTC. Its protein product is CASSYSVANGYTF.

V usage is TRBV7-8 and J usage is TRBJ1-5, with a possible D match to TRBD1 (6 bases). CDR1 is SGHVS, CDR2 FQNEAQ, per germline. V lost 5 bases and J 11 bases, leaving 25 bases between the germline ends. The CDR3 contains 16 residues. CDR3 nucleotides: TGTGCCAGCAGCCAAAACACCCGGGACACGGGTAGAGCCCAGCATTTT. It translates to CASSQNTRDTGRAQHF.

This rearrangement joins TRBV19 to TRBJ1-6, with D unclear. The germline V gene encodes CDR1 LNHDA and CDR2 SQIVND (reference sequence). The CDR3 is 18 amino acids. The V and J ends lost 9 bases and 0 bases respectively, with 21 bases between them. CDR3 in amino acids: CASSKNRDQSSYNSPLHF. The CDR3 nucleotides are TGTGCCAGCTCTAAAAACCGTGACCAAAGCTCCTATAATTCACCCCTCCACTTT.

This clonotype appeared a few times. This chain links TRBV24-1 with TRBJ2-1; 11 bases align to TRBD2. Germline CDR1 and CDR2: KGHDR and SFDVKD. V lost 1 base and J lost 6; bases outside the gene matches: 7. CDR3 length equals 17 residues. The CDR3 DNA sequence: TGTGCCACCAGTGATTTTTCGGCTAGCGGGGGGACCAATGAGCAGTTCTTC. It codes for CATSDFSASGGTNEQFF.

CDR3 sequence: CASSLVGTAISQPQHF. The DNA for the CDR3 is TGTGCCAGCAGCTTAGTCGGGACAGCTATAAGTCAGCCCCAGCATTTT. The chain joins TRBV7-2 to TRBJ1-5; 7 bases fit TRBD1. This CDR3 spans 16 amino acids. With 1 base clipped from V and 6 bases from J, the junction kept 9 bases outside the gene matches. CDR1 SGHTA and CDR2 FQGNSA come from the germline V gene.

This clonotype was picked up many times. The CDR3 DNA sequence: TGTGCCAGCAGCCAAGTGGCAGGGAGCACAGATACGCAGTATTTT. It is translated as CASSQVAGSTDTQYF. The chain has TRBV3-1 and TRBJ2-3; a weak D match, TRBD1 (5 bases). Germline V gene sequence: CDR1 LGHDT, CDR2 YNNKEL (reference sequence). CDR3 length equals 15 residues. V lost 1 base to trimming and J lost 0 bases, with 8 bases between them.

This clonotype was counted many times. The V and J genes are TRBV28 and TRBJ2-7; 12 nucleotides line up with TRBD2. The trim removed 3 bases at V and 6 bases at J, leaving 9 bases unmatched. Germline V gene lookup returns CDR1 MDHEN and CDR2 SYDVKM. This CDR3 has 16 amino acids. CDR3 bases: TGTGCCAGCAGTTTCTTTAGACTAGCGGGAGCCCGCGAGCAGTACTTC. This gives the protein CASSFFRLAGAREQYF.

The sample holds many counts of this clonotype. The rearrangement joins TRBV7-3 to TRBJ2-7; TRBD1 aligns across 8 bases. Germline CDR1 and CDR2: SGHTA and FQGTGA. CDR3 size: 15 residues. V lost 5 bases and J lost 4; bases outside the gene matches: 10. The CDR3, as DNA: TGTGCCAGCAGCCGTGGGACAGGTAGTATATACGAGCAGTACTTC. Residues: CASSRGTGSIYEQYF.

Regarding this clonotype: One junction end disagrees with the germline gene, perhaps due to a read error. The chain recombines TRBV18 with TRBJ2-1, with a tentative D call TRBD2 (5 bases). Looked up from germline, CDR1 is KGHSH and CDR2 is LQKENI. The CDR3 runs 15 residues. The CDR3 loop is CTSSPGILLDNEQFF. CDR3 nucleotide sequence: TGTACCAGCTCACCCGGGATTTTATTGGACAATGAGCAGTTCTTC. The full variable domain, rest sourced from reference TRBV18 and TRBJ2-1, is NAGVMQNPRHLVRRRGQEARLRCSPMKGHSHVYWYRQLPEEGLKFMVYLQKENIIDESGMPKERFSAEFPKEGPSILRIQQVVRGDSAAYFCTSSPGILLDNEQFFGPGTRLTVL.

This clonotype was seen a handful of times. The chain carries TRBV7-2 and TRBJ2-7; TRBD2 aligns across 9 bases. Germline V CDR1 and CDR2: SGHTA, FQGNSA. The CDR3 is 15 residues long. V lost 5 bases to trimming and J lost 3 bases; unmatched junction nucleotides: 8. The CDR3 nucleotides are TGTGCCAGCAGCCACCGGACTAGCGACAACTACGAGCAGTACTTC. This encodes CASSHRTSDNYEQYF. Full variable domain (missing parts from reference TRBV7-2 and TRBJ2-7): GAGVSQSPSNKVTEKGKDVELRCDPISGHTALYWYRQSLGQGLEFLIYFQGNSAPDKSGLPSDRFSAERTGGSVSTLTIQRTQQEDSAVYLCASSHRTSDNYEQYFGPGTRLTVT.

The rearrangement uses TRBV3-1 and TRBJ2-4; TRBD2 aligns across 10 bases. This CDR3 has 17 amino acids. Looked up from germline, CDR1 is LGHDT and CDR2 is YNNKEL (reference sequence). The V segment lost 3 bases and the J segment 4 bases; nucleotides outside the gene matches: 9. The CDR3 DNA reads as TGTGCCAGCAGCCAGATCGGACTAGCGGATACAAAAAACATTCAGTACTTC. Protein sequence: CASSQIGLADTKNIQYF.

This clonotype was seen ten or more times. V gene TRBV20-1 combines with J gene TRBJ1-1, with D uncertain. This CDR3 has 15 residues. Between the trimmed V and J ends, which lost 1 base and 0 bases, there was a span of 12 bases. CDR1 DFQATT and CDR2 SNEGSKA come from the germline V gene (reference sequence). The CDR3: CSARAGSDMNTEAFF. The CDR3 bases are TGCAGTGCTAGAGCGGGCAGTGACATGAACACTGAAGCTTTCTTT.

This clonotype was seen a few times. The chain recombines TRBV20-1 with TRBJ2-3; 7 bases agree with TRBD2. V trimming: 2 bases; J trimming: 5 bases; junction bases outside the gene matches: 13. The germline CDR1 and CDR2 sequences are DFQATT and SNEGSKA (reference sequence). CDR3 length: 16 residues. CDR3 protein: CSARLRGVATGDTQYF. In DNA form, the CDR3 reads TGCAGTGCTAGACTCCGGGGGGTTGCCACTGGAGATACGCAGTATTTT.